Presented here are 32 T cell receptor beta chains from one specimen sequenced in a study of tumor and adjacent non-tumor tissue in lung cancer (dated by TCRdb to 2017 to 2018). The library was produced with multiplex PCR. The data were produced on an Illumina HiSeq 2500. TCRbeta libraries were built by three rounds of nested PCR using primers (Table S4), following protocols modified from ARM-PCR. TCRdb trimmed public reads at Q25 via fastp, called clones via MiXCR and kept in-frame beta chains. CDR3 protein duplicates are merged, each entry listing the most common genes and DNA. This sample lists just over 200,000 distinct CDR3 sequences; about 76% were detected once. The ten biggest clones cover 25% of the sample. RNA was isolated from bulk, unsorted tissue, and RNA quality was assessed with a NanoDrop ND-1000 and an Agilent 2100. Sequencing used lung tumor tissue. All receptors come from a man aged 55 to 70 with non-small cell lung cancer.

Comments on this clonotype: A junction end diverges from the germline sequence, so it may reflect a read error. This chain joins TRBV4-2 and TRBJ2-1; possible D gene TRBD2, 7 bases. CDR1 and CDR2 from the germline V gene are LGHNA and YNFKEQ. This CDR3 region has 16 residues. This CDR3 reads CVSNQGGGPVGPEQFF. In DNA, the CDR3 is TGTGTCAGCAACCAAGGGGGGGGACCCGTCGGACCTGAGCAGTTCTTC.

This clonotype showed up just a few times. The chain recombines TRBV5-4 with TRBJ2-7, with D hard to call. V was shortened by 4 bases and J by 3 bases, with 8 bases between the two germline ends. The CDR3 is 12 amino acids. CDR1 is SGHNT, CDR2 YYREEE, per germline (reference sequence). The CDR3 spells CASSIPNYEQYF. CDR3 in DNA: TGTGCCAGCAGCATACCCAACTACGAGCAGTACTTC.

V usage is TRBV11-3 and J usage is TRBJ2-1, with 7 bases that match TRBD1. The CDR3 is 14 amino acids. CDR1 is SGHNT and CDR2 is YENEEA in the germline V gene. CDR3 residues: CVCSSQGWGNEQFF. For the CDR3, the DNA is TGTGTCTGCAGCTCACAGGGGTGGGGCAATGAGCAGTTCTTC.

This clonotype was counted only a few times. The rearrangement uses TRBV10-2 and TRBJ2-7, with unresolved D. Germline CDR1 reads WSHSY; CDR2 reads SAAADI. With 6 bases removed from V and 6 bases from J, the gap between germline ends came to 9 bases. The CDR3 covers 11 residues. The chain's CDR3 is CASSPFGEQYF. As DNA, the CDR3 is TGCGCCAGCAGCCCATTTGGCGAGCAGTACTTC.

This chain links TRBV2 with TRBJ1-2; D is ambiguous. The CDR3 is 15 amino acids. The V gene's germline CDR1 is SNHLY and CDR2 FYNNEI. Trimming left V 0 bases short and J 4 bases short, with 12 bases between. The CDR3 region is CASSEADERTYGYTF. The CDR3 DNA reads TGTGCCAGCAGTGAAGCGGACGAGCGAACCTATGGCTACACCTTC.

A note on this clonotype: Possible read error: a much larger clone is one base away. This chain connects TRBV20-1 to TRBJ1-5; D remains ambiguous. This CDR3 region has 14 residues. Trimming took off 0 bases at V and 3 bases at J, with 9 bases between the two ends. Germline loops: CDR1 DFQATT, CDR2 SNEGSKA (reference sequence). The CDR3 region has the DNA TGCAGTGCTAGAGACGATTCATTCAATCAGCCCCAGCATTTT. Translating gives CSARDDSFNQPQHF.

Note on this clonotype: A junction end diverges from the germline sequence, so it may reflect a read error. This chain joins TRBV4-3 and TRBJ2-3; 10 nucleotides agree with TRBD2. There are 19 residues in the CDR3. Germline V CDR1 and CDR2: LGHNA, YSLEER. In DNA form, the CDR3 reads TGCGCCAACAGCCAAGATTTCGAGTCCCCTAGCGGGAGACGAAATATGCAGTATTTT. Translation: CANSQDFESPSGRRNMQYF.

The chain is built from TRBV28 and TRBJ2-7; D uncertain. CDR1 is MDHEN and CDR2 is SYDVKM in the germline V gene. The CDR3 length is 15 residues. V was trimmed by 4 bases and J by 1 base, leaving 14 bases between them. CDR3 region: CASSSLSWASYEQYF. In nucleotides, the CDR3 is TGTGCCAGCAGTTCCCTTAGCTGGGCTTCCTACGAGCAGTACTTC.

Details on this clonotype: The junction shows a germline mismatch at one end, possibly a read error. The V and J genes are TRBV11-2 and TRBJ1-6; 10 bases agree with TRBD1. Germline V gives CDR1 SGHAT, CDR2 FQNNGV. The CDR3 loop spans 15 amino acids. The CDR3 DNA reads TGTGACAGCAGCTTAGGCGGACAGGGGGATTCACCCCTCCACTTT. It yields the protein CDSSLGGQGDSPLHF.

A word on this clonotype: An end of the junction differs from the germline gene, which may be a read error. CDR3 sequence: CACSRTAYNSPLHF. CDR3 in DNA: TGTGCCTGCAGCCGGACAGCCTATAATTCGCCCCTCCACTTT. J is TRBJ1-6 and V is TRBV6-5, with D possibly being TRBD1 (6 bases). The CDR3 extends over 14 amino acids. In germline, CDR1 is MNHEY, CDR2 SVGAGI.

The chain uses TRBV4-1 and TRBJ2-7; TRBD1 agrees at 8 bases. Germline loops: CDR1 MGHRA, CDR2 YSYEKL. J was trimmed by 5 bases and V by 5 bases; bases with no gene match: 11. CDR3 length: 15 residues. CDR3 residues: CASSTWSGGGDEQYF. For the CDR3, the DNA is TGCGCCAGCAGCACGTGGTCAGGGGGCGGCGACGAGCAGTACTTC.

This clonotype was recorded at least ten times. V usage is TRBV13 and J usage is TRBJ1-1, with a tentative D call TRBD1 (6 bases). Trimming stripped 5 bases from V and 1 base from J, with 11 bases between. The CDR3 runs to 14 residues. The germline CDR1 and CDR2 sequences are PRHDT and FYEKMQ (reference sequence). The CDR3 DNA sequence: TGTGCCAGCAGCCGGACAGCCCCGAACACTGAAGCTTTCTTT. Its translation: CASSRTAPNTEAFF.

This clonotype was seen a single time. The junction and the germline gene differ at one end; a read error may be behind it. V usage is TRBV6-2 or TRBV6-3 and J usage is TRBJ2-7; 7 nucleotides match TRBD2. CDR1 MNHEY and CDR2 SVGEGT come from the germline V gene. The CDR3 loop spans 12 amino acids. In DNA, the CDR3 is TGTGCCAGCAACCGGGCGGGGGACGTGCAGTGCTTC. This codes for CASNRAGDVQCF.

This clonotype was seen a single time. With a much larger clone just one base away, this may be a read error. The rearrangement joins TRBV12-3 or TRBV12-4 to TRBJ2-7, with TRBD2 identical over 9 bases. CDR3 size: 14 residues. The CDR3 reads CASSSIAGVYELYF. For the CDR3, the DNA is TGTGCCAGCAGTTCGATAGCGGGGGTCTACGAGCTGTACTTC.

V and J are TRBV20-1 and TRBJ2-3, with D uncertain. The CDR3 spans 14 residues. Trimming left V 8 bases short and J 4 bases short, with 19 bases between. CDR1 is DFQATT and CDR2 is SNEGSKA in the germline V gene (reference sequence). Here the CDR3 reads CSTINPRGADTQYF. CDR3 coding DNA: TGCAGTACTATTAACCCCCGAGGAGCAGATACGCAGTATTTT.

Of note for this clonotype: One junction end disagrees with the germline gene, perhaps due to a read error. The chain combines TRBV20-1 with TRBJ1-2; weak D call: TRBD1 (6 bases). The germline CDR1 and CDR2 sequences are DFQATT and SNEGSKA (reference sequence). This CDR3 contains 13 residues. CDR3 nucleotide sequence: TGCAGTGCTAGGGACAGCGGCTACTATGGCTACACCTTT. It encodes CSARDSGYYGYTF.

Concerning this clonotype itself: A much larger clone lies one base from this, so it may be a read error. The conserved phenylalanine or tryptophan normally closing the CDR3 is absent here, so this likely arose from a read error. The CDR3 DNA reads as TGCAGCGTTGAAGAACGGCAGGGAGGGACCCAGTACTTA. It encodes CSVEERQGGTQYL. The chain employs TRBV29-1 and TRBJ2-5, with D perhaps matching TRBD2 (6 bases). CDR3 length: 13 amino acids. From germline, CDR1 is SQVTM and CDR2 ANQGSEA. The V gene lost 0 bases and the J gene lost 7 bases, with 12 bases spanning the gap.

The CDR3: CATTISIGEVAGYTF. The CDR3 DNA reads TGTGCCACCACCATCTCGATAGGTGAGGTTGCTGGCTACACCTTC. V gene TRBV7-9 combines with J gene TRBJ1-2; no firm D call. CDR3 length equals 15 residues. V was pared by 10 bases and J by 7 bases, with 25 bases between. The V gene's germline CDR1 is SEHNR and CDR2 FQNEAQ (reference sequence). The variable domain in full, completed from reference TRBV7-9 and TRBJ1-2, reads DTGVSQNPRHKITKRGQNVTFRCDPISEHNRLYWYRQTLGQGPEFLTYFQNEAQLEKSRLLSDRFSAERPKGSFSTLEIQRTEQGDSAMYLCATTISIGEVAGYTFGSGTRLTVV.

This clonotype appeared a few times. A much more abundant neighbour one base away suggests this may be a read error. The chain has TRBV11-2 and TRBJ1-2, with 10 positions matching TRBD1. After removal of 5 bases from V and 7 bases from J, the junction contained 1 base not matched to a gene. This CDR3 comprises 12 residues. Looked up from germline, CDR1 is SGHAT and CDR2 is FQNNGV. The CDR3 loop reads CASSRTGGGYTF. The CDR3 nucleotides read TGTGCCAGCAGCCGGACAGGGGGTGGCTACACCTTC.

As to this clonotype: Mismatch with germline at one junction end may stem from a read error. The V call is TRBV6-5, the J call TRBJ2-6; 8 bases map to TRBD1. From germline, CDR1 is MNHEY and CDR2 SVGAGI. The CDR3 is 18 residues long. The CDR3 reads CASSFQQGGSSGANVLTF. CDR3 in DNA: TGTGCCAGCAGTTTCCAACAGGGGGGTTCCTCTGGGGCCAACGTCCTGACATTC.

The chain recombines TRBV5-6 with TRBJ2-3, with D unresolved. The CDR3 is 14 residues long. With 4 bases removed from V and 2 bases from J, the gap between germline ends came to 11 bases. CDR1 and CDR2 (germline): SGHDT, YYEEEE. CDR3 protein: CASSRVWTTDTQYF. The DNA of the CDR3 is TGTGCCAGCAGCCGGGTTTGGACCACAGATACGCAGTATTTT.

As for this clonotype: A read error may produce the germline difference seen at one junction end. The genes are TRBV12-3 or TRBV12-4 and TRBJ1-6, with D hard to call. This CDR3 spans 13 amino acids. The CDR3 nucleotides read TGTGCCAGCAGTTTAATTAGGCATTCACCCTTCCACTTT. It encodes CASSLIRHSPFHF.

This chain connects TRBV4-1 to TRBJ1-5; D is uncertain. Germline CDR1 is MGHRA and CDR2 is YSYEKL. This CDR3 has 15 amino acids. V lost 2 bases, J lost 10 bases, and 18 bases lay in between. The CDR3 sequence: CASSQSVSGSLPQHF. In nucleotides, the CDR3 is TGCGCCAGCAGCCAAAGTGTCTCAGGTTCTCTACCCCAGCATTTT.

A remark on this clonotype: Sequence at one end of the junction differs from germline and may be a read error. The rearrangement uses TRBV29-1 and TRBJ2-7; D call uncertain. Germline V lookup: CDR1 SQVTM, CDR2 ANQGSEA. The CDR3 is 12 residues long. CDR3 sequence: CSVGYYTYEQYF. CDR3 bases: TGCAGTGTTGGGTACTATACCTACGAGCAGTACTTC.

For this clonotype: The junction differs from germline at one of its ends, possibly a read error. The chain links TRBV4-1 to TRBJ1-4; the D is unclear. There are 17 residues in the CDR3. Germline V gene lookup returns CDR1 MGHRA and CDR2 YSYEKL. The CDR3 region is CVSSQSKTVATNEKLFF. The CDR3 DNA follows: TGCGTCAGCAGCCAATCAAAGACGGTTGCAACTAATGAAAAACTGTTTTTT.

This clonotype was detected once. The junction shows a germline mismatch at one end, possibly a read error. V usage is TRBV20-1 and J usage is TRBJ2-7; 11 nucleotides line up with TRBD2. CDR3 length: 13 residues. CDR1 DFQATT and CDR2 SNEGSKA come from the germline V gene (reference sequence). This CDR3 reads CSAKGLAGRELYF. The CDR3 DNA sequence: TGCAGTGCTAAAGGACTAGCGGGCCGCGAGCTGTACTTC.

The chain combines TRBV5-1 with TRBJ2-1, with a tentative D call TRBD2 (5 bases). The V gene's germline CDR1 is SGHRS and CDR2 YFSETQ. The germline V and J ends were trimmed by 4 bases and 2 bases, with 19 bases remaining between them. The CDR3 is made up of 17 amino acids. CDR3 sequence: CASSTGLLVGTYNEQFF. The CDR3 DNA is TGCGCCAGCAGCACCGGACTTCTAGTGGGAACCTACAATGAGCAGTTCTTC. The full variable domain, completed using reference TRBV5-1 and TRBJ2-1, is KAGVTQTPRYLIKTRGQQVTLSCSPISGHRSVSWYQQTPGQGLQFLFEYFSETQRNKGNFPGRFSGRQFSNSRSEMNVSTLELGDSALYLCASSTGLLVGTYNEQFFGPGTRLTVL.

The rearrangement joins TRBV6-5 to TRBJ1-3; possibly TRBD1 for D (6 bases). The V end lost 0 bases, the J end lost 1 base, and 16 bases lay between the germline ends. The CDR3 runs to 18 residues. Germline assignment: CDR1 MNHEY and CDR2 SVGAGI. Here the CDR3 reads CASSYSMGGGGSGNTIYF. The CDR3 DNA sequence: TGTGCCAGCAGTTACTCGATGGGAGGGGGGGGTTCTGGAAACACCATATATTTT.

Remarks on this clonotype: One junction end disagrees with the germline gene, perhaps due to a read error. The chain links TRBV11-2 to TRBJ2-5, with D possibly TRBD2 on 7 matching bases. There are 16 residues in the CDR3. Germline V gene lookup returns CDR1 SGHAT and CDR2 FQNNGV. The CDR3 bases are TGTGCCAGCAACACCACAATGGGGGGGCCAAAGGAGACCCTGTACTTC. Translation: CASNTTMGGPKETLYF.

Regarding this clonotype: A read error may account for a junction end that differs from germline. The chain has TRBV6-2 or TRBV6-3 and TRBJ2-7; D perhaps matches TRBD2 (5 bases). The CDR3 has 14 residues. CDR1 and CDR2 from the germline V gene are MNHEY and SVGEGT. In DNA, the CDR3 is TGTGCCAGCAGTTACCCGGCGTGGGAGACCGAGCAGTGCTTC. Translated, it gives CASSYPAWETEQCF.

Details on this clonotype: This may be a read error, as it is one base from a much larger clone. V gene TRBV20-1 combines with J gene TRBJ2-3, with 9 bases that match TRBD1. The CDR3 contains 16 residues. Germline lookup yields CDR1 DFQATT and CDR2 SNEGSKA (reference sequence). The CDR3 nucleotides are TGCATTGCTAGATCTCCGGGACAGGGAGAGGAGCATACGCAGTATTTT. Residues: CIARSPGQGEEHTQYF.

The DNA of the CDR3 is TGTATCAGCAGTTACTCGTACAGGCCGAGCTCCTACAATGAGCAGTTCTTC. The encoded protein is CISSYSYRPSSYNEQFF. The rearrangement links TRBV6-5 to TRBJ2-1; possibly TRBD1 for D (5 bases). Germline CDR1 MNHEY, CDR2 SVGAGI. The CDR3 runs 17 residues.